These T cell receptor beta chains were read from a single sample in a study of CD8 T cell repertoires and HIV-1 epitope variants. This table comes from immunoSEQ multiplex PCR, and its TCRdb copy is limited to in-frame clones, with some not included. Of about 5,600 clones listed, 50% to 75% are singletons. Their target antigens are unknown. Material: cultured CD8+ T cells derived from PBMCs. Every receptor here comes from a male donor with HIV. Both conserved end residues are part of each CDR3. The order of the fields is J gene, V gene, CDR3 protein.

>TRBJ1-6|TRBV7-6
CASSLEQGRNSPLHF
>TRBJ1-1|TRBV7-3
CASSLTGNTEAFF
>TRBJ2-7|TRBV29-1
CSVEVPGQTYEQYF
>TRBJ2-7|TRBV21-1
CASSKEEEQYF
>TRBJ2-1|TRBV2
CASSELGAGLGSGEQFF
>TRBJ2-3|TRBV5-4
CASSHGTSGSLGDTQYF
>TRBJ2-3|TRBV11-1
CASSLNGGTADTQYF
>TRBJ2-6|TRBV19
CASSMQDQARAGANVLTF
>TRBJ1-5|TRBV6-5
CTSSQTANQPQHF
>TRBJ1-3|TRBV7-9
CASSLEPGPSGNTIYF
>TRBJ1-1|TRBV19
CASSIDVTGTMNTEAFF
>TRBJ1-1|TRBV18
CASSPQQMNTEAFF
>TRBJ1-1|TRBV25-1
CASSEYGAPMNTEAFF
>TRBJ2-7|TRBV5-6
CASSSAGTGDLGSYEQYF
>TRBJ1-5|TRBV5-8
CASSPGTGDNQPQHF
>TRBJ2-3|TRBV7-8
CASSPLAGWADTQYF
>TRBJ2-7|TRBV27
CASTPGGDSNYEQYF
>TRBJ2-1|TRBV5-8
CASSFVEGASFNEQFF
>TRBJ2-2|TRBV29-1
CSVERNTGELFF
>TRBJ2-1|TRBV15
CATSRPGTKHNEQFF
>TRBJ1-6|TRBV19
CASSKRTGTYNSPLHF
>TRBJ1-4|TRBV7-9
CASSSLLSGTGDEKLFF